These T cell receptor beta chains were read from a single sample in a study of T cell responses to AZD1222 COVID-19 vaccine. This table comes from immunoSEQ multiplex PCR, and its TCRdb copy is limited to in-frame clones, with some not included. The sample lists 95,000 to 150,000 clones; more than 85% were seen once. This specimen consisted of peripheral blood, obtained 28 days after the second AZD1222 dose. These receptor sequences come from an adult who received the AZD1222 COVID-19 vaccine. Each CDR3 is given with its conserved first and last residue. D genes are given only for firm matches. Where a row states a size, it is once, few, many or the class of an expanded clone; other rows omit it.

cdr3_aa: CASSEVKGSATNEKLFF
cdr3_nt: TGTGCCAGCAGTGAAGTGAAGGGCAGTGCAACTAATGAAAAACTGTTTTTT
v_call: TRBV6-1
d_call: NA
clone_size: NA
j_call: TRBJ1-4

cdr3_aa: CASKPGQAGNQPQHF
cdr3_nt: TGTGCCAGTAAACCGGGACAGGCGGGCAATCAGCCCCAGCATTTT
v_call: TRBV19
d_call: TRBD1
clone_size: few
j_call: TRBJ1-5

cdr3_aa: CASSREYGYTF
cdr3_nt: TGTGCCAGTAGTAGAGAGTATGGCTACACCTTC
v_call: TRBV19
d_call: NA
clone_size: once
j_call: TRBJ1-2

cdr3_aa: CASSLGRGTDTQYF
cdr3_nt: TGTGCCAGTAGTTTAGGCAGGGGCACAGATACGCAGTATTTT
v_call: TRBV19
d_call: NA
clone_size: once
j_call: TRBJ2-3

cdr3_aa: CASRDRAGNTIYF
cdr3_nt: TGTGCCAGCAGAGACAGAGCTGGAAACACCATATATTTT
v_call: TRBV6-5
d_call: NA
clone_size: once
j_call: TRBJ1-3

cdr3_aa: CAWGRDSLYEQYF
cdr3_nt: TGTGCCTGGGGCCGGGACAGCCTCTACGAGCAGTACTTC
v_call: TRBV30
d_call: TRBD1
clone_size: NA
j_call: TRBJ2-7

cdr3_aa: CASSWGQGDEKLFF
cdr3_nt: TGTGCCAGCAGCTGGGGACAGGGTGATGAAAAACTGTTTTTT
v_call: TRBV5-4
d_call: TRBD1
clone_size: NA
j_call: TRBJ1-4

cdr3_aa: CASSLAGQGNTEAFF
cdr3_nt: TGTGCCAGCAGCTTGGCCGGGCAGGGGAACACTGAAGCTTTCTTT
v_call: TRBV5-4
d_call: NA
clone_size: NA
j_call: TRBJ1-1

cdr3_aa: CASSSSVRGTEAFF
cdr3_nt: TGCGCCAGCAGCTCATCAGTAAGGGGCACTGAAGCTTTCTTT
v_call: TRBV5-1
d_call: NA
clone_size: NA
j_call: TRBJ1-1

cdr3_aa: CASSEPTGGEKLFF
cdr3_nt: TGTGCCAGCAGTGAGCCGACAGGGGGGGAAAAACTGTTTTTT
v_call: TRBV6-1
d_call: TRBD1
clone_size: once
j_call: TRBJ1-4

cdr3_aa: CASSLQRTNTEAFF
cdr3_nt: TGTGCCAGCAGCTTGCAAAGAACAAACACTGAAGCTTTCTTT
v_call: TRBV5-5
d_call: NA
clone_size: NA
j_call: TRBJ1-1

cdr3_aa: CASSLVGGESYEQYF
cdr3_nt: TGTGCCAGCAGCTTAGTTGGGGGGGAATCCTACGAGCAGTACTTC
v_call: TRBV7-8
d_call: TRBD2
clone_size: NA
j_call: TRBJ2-7

cdr3_aa: CASGLVHRGRGEQFF
cdr3_nt: TGTGCTAGTGGTTTGGTCCACAGGGGGCGCGGGGAGCAGTTCTTC
v_call: TRBV12-5
d_call: TRBD1
clone_size: NA
j_call: TRBJ2-1

cdr3_aa: CATNSQGRNEQYF
cdr3_nt: TGTGCCACCAACTCTCAGGGGCGAAACGAGCAGTACTTC
v_call: TRBV27
d_call: NA
clone_size: NA
j_call: TRBJ2-7

cdr3_aa: CASSWGEGAVYGYTF
cdr3_nt: TGTGCCAGCAGTTGGGGGGAGGGGGCGGTCTATGGCTACACCTTC
v_call: TRBV28
d_call: TRBD1
clone_size: NA
j_call: TRBJ1-2

cdr3_aa: CASSEQGEAFF
cdr3_nt: TGTGCCAGCAGTGAACAGGGTGAAGCTTTCTTT
v_call: TRBV2
d_call: NA
clone_size: few
j_call: TRBJ1-1

cdr3_aa: CASSSPGEGGNYGYTF
cdr3_nt: TGTGCCAGCAGTTCCCCGGGGGAGGGGGGGAACTATGGCTACACCTTC
v_call: TRBV6-5
d_call: NA
clone_size: NA
j_call: TRBJ1-2

cdr3_aa: CASSLTGGGNVGGYTF
cdr3_nt: TGTGCCAGCAGTTTGACAGGGGGAGGTAACGTTGGGGGCTACACCTTC
v_call: TRBV28
d_call: TRBD1
clone_size: NA
j_call: TRBJ1-2

cdr3_aa: CASSFRDRLAKNIQYF
cdr3_nt: TGTGCCAGCAGTTTCCGGGACAGACTAGCCAAAAACATTCAGTACTTC
v_call: TRBV28
d_call: TRBD1
clone_size: NA
j_call: TRBJ2-4

cdr3_aa: CASSFRTRNTEAFF
cdr3_nt: TGCGCCAGCAGCTTTCGGACTCGGAACACTGAAGCTTTCTTT
v_call: TRBV5-1
d_call: NA
clone_size: NA
j_call: TRBJ1-1

cdr3_aa: CASSFPQGRADTQYF
cdr3_nt: TGTGCCAGCAGCTTTCCCCAGGGGCGGGCAGATACGCAGTATTTT
v_call: TRBV7-9
d_call: NA
clone_size: NA
j_call: TRBJ2-3

cdr3_aa: CASRMGGTDTQYF
cdr3_nt: TGTGCCAGCCGCATGGGAGGCACAGATACGCAGTATTTT
v_call: TRBV6-5
d_call: NA
clone_size: NA
j_call: TRBJ2-3

cdr3_aa: CASSLGRDSRGEKLFF
cdr3_nt: TGTGCCAGCAGCTTAGGCAGGGACAGCAGAGGGGAAAAACTGTTTTTT
v_call: TRBV7-8
d_call: TRBD1
clone_size: NA
j_call: TRBJ1-4

cdr3_aa: CASNDGRLSGNTIYF
cdr3_nt: TGTGCCAGCAACGACGGACGCCTCTCTGGAAACACCATATATTTT
v_call: TRBV9
d_call: NA
clone_size: NA
j_call: TRBJ1-3

cdr3_aa: CASSLDSYNEQFF
cdr3_nt: TGTGCCAGCAGCCTAGACTCCTACAATGAGCAGTTCTTC
v_call: TRBV7-3
d_call: NA
clone_size: few
j_call: TRBJ2-1

cdr3_aa: CASSLTVRAPLHF
cdr3_nt: TGTGCCAGCAGCCTTACGGTGCGTGCACCCCTCCACTTT
v_call: TRBV5-6
d_call: NA
clone_size: NA
j_call: TRBJ1-6

cdr3_aa: CASSLEWWLTSSNEQFF
cdr3_nt: TGTGCCAGCAGCTTAGAATGGTGGCTAACTTCGAGTAATGAGCAGTTCTTC
v_call: TRBV7-9
d_call: NA
clone_size: NA
j_call: TRBJ2-1

cdr3_aa: CASSPRDSNNEQFF
cdr3_nt: TGTGCCAGCAGCCCTCGGGACAGCAACAATGAGCAGTTCTTC
v_call: TRBV13
d_call: TRBD1
clone_size: NA
j_call: TRBJ2-1

cdr3_aa: CASSPDNWFYGYTF
cdr3_nt: TGTGCCAGCAGTCCGGACAATTGGTTCTATGGCTACACCTTC
v_call: TRBV27
d_call: NA
clone_size: NA
j_call: TRBJ1-2

cdr3_aa: CATTTGNYGYTF
cdr3_nt: TGTGCCACCACGACAGGGAACTATGGCTACACCTTC
v_call: TRBV28
d_call: TRBD1
clone_size: NA
j_call: TRBJ1-2